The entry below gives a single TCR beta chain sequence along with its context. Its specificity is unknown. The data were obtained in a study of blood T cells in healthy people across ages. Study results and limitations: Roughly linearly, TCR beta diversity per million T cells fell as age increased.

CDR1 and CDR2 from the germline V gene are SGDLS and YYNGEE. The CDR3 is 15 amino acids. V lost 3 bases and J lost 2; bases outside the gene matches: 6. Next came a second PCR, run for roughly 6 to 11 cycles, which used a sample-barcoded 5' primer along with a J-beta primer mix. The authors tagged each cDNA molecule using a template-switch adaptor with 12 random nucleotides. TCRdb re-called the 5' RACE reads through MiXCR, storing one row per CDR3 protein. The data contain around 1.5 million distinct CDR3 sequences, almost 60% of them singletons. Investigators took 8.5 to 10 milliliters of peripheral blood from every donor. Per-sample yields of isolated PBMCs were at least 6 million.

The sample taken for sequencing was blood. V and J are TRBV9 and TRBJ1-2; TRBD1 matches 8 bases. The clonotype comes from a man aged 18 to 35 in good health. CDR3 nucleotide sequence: TGTGCCAGCAGCGCCACAGGGGGGGGAAACTATGGCTACACCTTC. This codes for CASSATGGGNYGYTF.